These T cell receptor beta chains were read from a single sample in a study of T cell changes during pregnancy in multiple sclerosis. Sequencing used immunoSEQ multiplex PCR; TCRdb keeps in-frame clones, though not all of them. The sample holds tens of thousands of clones; around 94% are singletons and the top ten take 0.3% to 0.45%. The specimen comprised CD4+ T cells from peripheral blood mononuclear cells, sampled in the second trimester of pregnancy. The receptors originated from a female donor in good health, enrolled as a control in a pregnancy study. The CDR3 runs from the conserved cysteine through the conserved F or W. A D gene is named only where the DNA matches it firmly. A row's size may be missing; if present it is once, few, many or a size class.

TRBJ2-3,TRBD1,TRBV2,.,TGTGCCAGCAGTCCTGACAGGGGGCTAGATACGCAGTATTTT,CASSPDRGLDTQYF
TRBJ1-5,TRBD1,TRBV6-5,.,TGTGCCAGCACTAAAAACAGGGGTCAGCCCCAGCATTTT,CASTKNRGQPQHF
TRBJ1-2,TRBD1,TRBV18,.,TGTGCCAGCTCACGACAGGGGGCGCGAGGCTACACCTTC,CASSRQGARGYTF
TRBJ1-1,.,TRBV30,.,TGTGCCTGGAGTGTGGGGGGGGGAGGTAATAAAGCTTTCTTT,CAWSVGGGGNKAFF
TRBJ1-6,.,TRBV30,.,TGTGCCTGGACACCAGGTAGTTCACCCCTCCACTTT,CAWTPGSSPLHF
TRBJ2-7,TRBD1,TRBV5-1,.,TGCGCCAGCAGCTTGGTCGGGACAGTCGACGAGCAGTACTTC,CASSLVGTVDEQYF
TRBJ1-4,.,TRBV2,.,TGTGCCAGCACTCGTATTTCGGCTAATGAAAAACTGTTTTTT,CASTRISANEKLFF
TRBJ1-5,.,TRBV5-5,.,TGTGCCAGCAGCTTCTCTATCGATAGCAATCAGCCCCAGCATTTT,CASSFSIDSNQPQHF
TRBJ2-7,TRBD1,TRBV5-5,.,TGTGCCAGTAGCCCGAACGAGGGGGCGGGTGAGCAGTACTTC,CASSPNEGAGEQYF
TRBJ2-7,TRBD1,TRBV4-2,.,TGTGCCAGCAGCCGAGGGGGACAGGTACGTTCCTACGAGCAGTACTTC,CASSRGGQVRSYEQYF
TRBJ1-1,TRBD1,TRBV7-8,.,TGTGCCAGCATCCTCGGGACAGGGGGCGCGAACACTGAAGCTTTCTTT,CASILGTGGANTEAFF
TRBJ2-7,TRBD1,TRBV4-3,.,TGCGCCAGCAGCCAATGGCAGGGGGACTACGAGCAGTACTTC,CASSQWQGDYEQYF
TRBJ2-7,TRBD1,TRBV11-3,.,TGTGCCAGCAGCCCCAGGGGGACAGGTTATCCCTACGAGCAGTACTTC,CASSPRGTGYPYEQYF
TRBJ1-2,.,TRBV19,.,TGTGCCAGTAGTATAGGAGAAGGTGCCGGGGGCTACACCTTC,CASSIGEGAGGYTF
TRBJ2-1,.,TRBV5-4,.,TGTGCCAGCAGTCGTACCCCGGGACTCCCGGCGGGGGAGCAGTTCTTC,CASSRTPGLPAGEQFF
TRBJ2-7,.,TRBV15,.,TGTGCCACCAGCAGGGGACTGTCCCTTTCCTACGAGCAGTACTTC,CATSRGLSLSYEQYF
TRBJ2-3,TRBD2,TRBV7-2,.,TGTGCCAGCAGCTTAGCCGGCACCGGGGGGGCCTTACGCACAGATACGCAGTATTTT,CASSLAGTGGALRTDTQYF
TRBJ1-1,.,TRBV18,.,TGTGCCAGCTCACTAGACTTAAACACTGAAGCTTTCTTT,CASSLDLNTEAFF
TRBJ2-5,.,TRBV7-6,.,TGTGCCAGCAGCTTTGGACACCAGTACCAAGAGACCCAGTACTTC,CASSFGHQYQETQYF
TRBJ1-1,TRBD1,TRBV5-1,.,TGCGCCAGCAGCTTGGTGGTTTCCGGACAGGATGGAGCTTTCTTT,CASSLVVSGQDGAFF
TRBJ1-5,TRBD1,TRBV6-6,.,TGTGCCAGCAGTGCGGGACAGCTGCACAATCAGCCCCAGCATTTT,CASSAGQLHNQPQHF
TRBJ1-1,TRBD1,TRBV4-1,.,TGCGCCAGCAGTCGAACAGGGGGCGATTGGAGCACTGAAGCTTTCTTT,CASSRTGGDWSTEAFF
TRBJ2-3,TRBD2,TRBV4-3,.,TGCGCCAGCAGCCAGATGCAAACTAGCGGGGGCACAGATACGCAGTATTTT,CASSQMQTSGGTDTQYF
TRBJ2-7,TRBD1,TRBV19,.,TGTGCCAGTAGTAGCATCGGGACAGGGGGTTTTGAGCAGTACTTC,CASSSIGTGGFEQYF
TRBJ1-4,.,TRBV29-1,.,TGCAGCGTTGGCGGGGGAACTAATGAAAAACTGTTTTTT,CSVGGGTNEKLFF
TRBJ2-3,.,TRBV5-1,.,TGCGCCAGCAGCTTGTGGACGGGGTCTAGCACAGATACGCAGTATTTT,CASSLWTGSSTDTQYF
TRBJ1-6,.,TRBV4-3,.,TGCGCCAGCAGGCGTACAGATAATTCACCCCTCCACTTT,CASRRTDNSPLHF
TRBJ1-1,.,TRBV6-5,.,TGTGCCAGCAGTTACCAAGACAGCGACACTGAAGCTTTCTTT,CASSYQDSDTEAFF
TRBJ2-7,.,TRBV5-8,.,TGTGCCAGCAGCCTGTTAAGGGGTGAGAGCGACGAGCAGTACTTC,CASSLLRGESDEQYF
TRBJ1-2,.,TRBV4-3,few,TGCGCCAGCAGCCAAGATGGGGGGGTCAGGGAGGGCTACACCTTC,CASSQDGGVREGYTF
TRBJ1-5,TRBD1,TRBV15,.,TGTGCCACCAGCAGCGATCCGGGACAGAATCAGCCCCAGCATTTT,CATSSDPGQNQPQHF